This T cell receptor beta chain came from a study of blood T cells in healthy people across ages (dated by TCRdb to about 2015). Regarding the study in general: In model experiments, template switching captured about one uniquely barcoded TCR beta cDNA molecule for every two T cells. The study measured age-related changes in TCR beta repertoire diversity using deep sequencing normalized with unique cDNA molecular identifiers. The donors were split into four age groups: young (average roughly 15 years), middle-aged (roughly 40), aged (around 67) and long-lived (more than 80). To avoid experimental bias, donors of different ages were distributed randomly across sequencing lanes. For two donors (one aged 18 to 29 and one aged 80 or older), the study analyzed two additional independent replicas of 1 million unique cDNA reads from the same blood draw. What the study reported, not specific to this receptor: Estimates of total diversity based on one million sequenced T cells were considered lower bounds and underestimates. Conclusive comparison of naive and antigen-experienced compartments was prevented by the profiling of bulk unsorted PBMCs. The percentage of naive T cells measured by flow cytometry correlated strongly with observed TCR beta diversity. Donor CMV infection status was unknown, potentially confounding age-related changes in expanded clonotypes. Compared with the aged group, the long-lived group had more naive CD4+ T cells, fewer expanded clones and increased TCR diversity, a pattern suggesting age selection. As age increased, observed TCR beta diversity per million T cells dropped in a roughly linear way, and a significant reduction was already evident by age around 41.

Donors were 30 to 45 systemically healthy Caucasian individuals from Russia aged roughly 6 to 95 years. Each donor gave roughly 11 milliliters of peripheral blood, drawn into EDTA-treated Vacutainer tubes. Ficoll-Paque density-gradient centrifugation was used to isolate PBMCs, with at least 7 million per sample. Trizol reagent was used to extract total RNA from the PBMCs, yielding at least 6 micrograms per sample. For every donor, an aliquot of PBMCs went through flow cytometry to measure the percentages of naive CD45RAhigh/CD27high T cells. Libraries were constructed by 5' RACE. Instrument used: Illumina HiSeq 2500. A second PCR of roughly 7 to 11 cycles was run with a J-beta primer mix and a sample-barcoded 5' primer. A template-switch 5' adaptor carrying 12 random nucleotides introduced a unique molecular identifier onto each TCR beta cDNA molecule. Each sample yielded at least 3 million CDR3-containing paired-end reads. First-strand cDNA synthesis was performed from all RNA using the Mint cDNA synthesis kit, with priming by a TRBC-specific oligonucleotide. After uracil-DNA glycosylase treatment, a first 18-cycle PCR used universal primers M1SS and BC2_uni_R on all cDNA. Processing in the source paper ran as follows. Each sample was normalized by randomly selecting 1 million high-quality reads, each carrying a distinct molecular identifier. Instead of being binned into consensus sequences, reads that shared molecular identifiers were thrown out. MiTCR, run with a Q25 quality threshold and the strictest error-elimination algorithm, handled CDR3 identification, clonotype clustering and error correction. A nonparametric unseen species model with Euler transformation was used to estimate a lower bound on total TCR beta diversity. In-frame beta chains were kept once TCRdb had trimmed the public reads at Q25 with fastp and called clones with MiXCR. CDR3 protein duplicates are merged, each entry listing the most common genes and DNA. The V and J calls shown here were made by TCRdb, not taken from the authors' results. In this sample the table shows under 850,000 distinct CDR3 sequences, about 36% of which occur a single time. Over 10% of the sample comes from the top ten.

Concerning this clonotype: The target of this receptor is not known. Within one base of it there is no much larger clone, and no base qualities were kept.

In the germline V gene (reference sequence), CDR1 corresponds to DFQATT and CDR2 to SNEGSKA. The CDR3 measures 18 amino acids from cysteine to phenylalanine. The sequence is cut down to CDR3 DNA, 54 bases in frame from base 1. For this chain, trimming is 6 bases at the V end and 0 bases at the J end, and the number of junction bases without a gene match is 15. The sequencing sample was made of blood. The source is a man aged 18 to 30 in good health. The rearranged segments are TRBV20-1 and TRBJ2-4, with 9 bases in between that match TRBD1. Here is the DNA: TGCAGTGCCCCCGGGACAGGGACCTCCTCTATAGCCAAAAACATTCAGTACTTC. This translates into CSAPGTGTSSIAKNIQYF.